The 18 T cell receptor beta chains below were found in one sample sequenced in a study of control samples from healthy donors and cancer patients. Using immunoSEQ multiplex PCR, the repertoire was profiled, and TCRdb retains in-frame clones only, with some absent. The sample has approximately 140,000 clones; 85% to 90% are singletons. The sample consisted of PBMCs. The receptor set was obtained from a middle-aged man with head and neck cancer.

The CDR3 is CASATDPNQPQHF. In DNA, the CDR3 is TGCGCCAGCGCCACTGACCCAAATCAGCCCCAGCATTTT. This sequence joins TRBV5-1 and TRBJ1-5; D uncertain. V was shortened by 7 bases and J by 4 bases, with 12 bases between the two germline ends. Germline V gives CDR1 SGHRS, CDR2 YFSETQ. This CDR3 region has 13 residues.

The rearrangement uses TRBV9 and TRBJ1-1; D is unclear. The CDR3 contains 13 residues. Germline V lookup: CDR1 SGDLS, CDR2 YYNGEE. The V end was cut by 4 bases, the J end by 1 base, with 8 bases between. DNA for the CDR3: TGTGCCAGCAGCACCCGACAGAACACTGAAGCTTTCTTT. Translating it yields CASSTRQNTEAFF.

Only a few counts were recorded for this clone. The rearrangement uses TRBV29-1 and TRBJ2-7; a weak D match, TRBD1 (5 bases). The CDR3 is 13 amino acids. The germline V gene has CDR1 SQVTM and CDR2 ANQGSEA. Trimming took 1 base from V and 4 from J, leaving 11 bases between them. The CDR3 here is CSVEGDGAYEQYF. DNA for the CDR3: TGCAGCGTTGAAGGGGATGGGGCTTACGAGCAGTACTTC.

The V and J genes are TRBV7-3 and TRBJ2-3, with 8 bases matching TRBD2. The CDR3 totals 15 residues. Germline CDR1 SGHTA, CDR2 FQGTGA. Trimming took 3 bases from V and 1 from J; bases not matched to a gene: 3. Here the CDR3 reads CASSLGLVGTDTQYF. The CDR3 DNA reads TGTGCCAGCAGCTTGGGACTAGTCGGCACAGATACGCAGTATTTT.

V and J are TRBV6-5 and TRBJ2-7; 7 bases agree with TRBD2. J was trimmed by 5 bases and V by 0 bases; bases with no gene match: 4. The CDR3 spans 14 residues. CDR1 is MNHEY, CDR2 SVGAGI, per germline. CDR3 nucleotide sequence: TGTGCCAGCAGTTACTCGGGGGGGTCCGACGAGCAGTACTTC. Its translation is CASSYSGGSDEQYF.

The V gene is TRBV7-6, the J gene TRBJ2-3; 10 nucleotides agree with TRBD1. CDR1 is SGHVS and CDR2 is FNYEAQ in the germline V gene. The trim removed 5 bases at V and 2 bases at J, leaving 16 bases unmatched. The CDR3 is 19 amino acids. CDR3 region: CASSPRPGTGDTITDTQYF. The CDR3 coding sequence is TGTGCCAGCAGCCCGCGTCCCGGGACAGGGGACACAATCACAGATACGCAGTATTTT.

The V and J genes are TRBV19 and TRBJ2-7; D may be TRBD2 (5 bases). The CDR3 extends over 15 amino acids. Germline V gives CDR1 LNHDA, CDR2 SQIVND (reference sequence). V lost 0 bases and J lost 4, with 13 bases in between. This CDR3 reads CASSIEGRGVYEQYF. CDR3 bases: TGTGCCAGTAGTATAGAGGGTCGGGGTGTATACGAGCAGTACTTC.

The rearrangement uses TRBV27 and TRBJ1-6; D might be TRBD1 (6 bases). Germline V gives CDR1 MNHEY, CDR2 SMNVEV (reference sequence). The V end lost 5 bases, the J end lost 6 bases, and 8 bases lay between the germline ends. The CDR3 covers 13 residues. The DNA for the CDR3 is TGTGCCAGCAGTCGACAGGTTAATTCACCCCTCCACTTT. This codes for CASSRQVNSPLHF.

V gene TRBV5-1 combines with J gene TRBJ2-7; the D gene is possibly TRBD2 (5 bases). V was trimmed by 5 bases and J by 0 bases, leaving 15 bases between them. CDR3 length: 15 amino acids. CDR1 and CDR2 (germline): SGHRS, YFSETQ. The chain's CDR3 is CASRTGTQSSYEQYF. The CDR3 region has the DNA TGCGCCAGCAGGACGGGAACCCAAAGCTCCTACGAGCAGTACTTC.

The chain recombines TRBV28 with TRBJ2-7, with 8 bases lining up with TRBD1. J gave up 3 bases and V 10 bases, and 8 bases lay outside the gene matches. This CDR3 spans 13 amino acids. CDR1 and CDR2 from the germline V gene are MDHEN and SYDVKM. CDR3 region: CATWDRTFYEQYF. CDR3 nucleotides: TGTGCCACCTGGGACAGGACCTTCTACGAGCAGTACTTC. The whole variable domain, filled in from reference TRBV28 and TRBJ2-7, reads DVKVTQSSRYLVKRTGEKVFLECVQDMDHENMFWYRQDPGLGLRLIYFSYDVKMKEKGDIPEGYSVSREKKERFSLILESASTNQTSMYLCATWDRTFYEQYFGPGTRLTVT.

The rearrangement joins TRBV19 to TRBJ1-3; D not certain. CDR1 and CDR2 from the germline V gene are LNHDA and SQIVND (reference sequence). The length of the CDR3 is 15 residues. V was pared by 6 bases and J by 2 bases, with 14 bases between. The CDR3 protein is CASSLLGGAGNTIYF. CDR3 in DNA: TGTGCCAGTAGCCTATTGGGCGGCGCTGGAAACACCATATATTTT.

The V call is TRBV12-5, the J call TRBJ1-5; D is perhaps TRBD1 (5 bases). Deletions cut 5 bases from V and 6 bases from J, with 8 bases between. The CDR3 covers 12 residues. Germline-derived CDR1 and CDR2 are LGHNT and FRNRAP. CDR3 in amino acids: CASGPGGQPQHF. CDR3 bases: TGTGCTAGTGGTCCGGGGGGTCAGCCCCAGCATTTT.

This chain connects TRBV6-5 to TRBJ2-1; D is uncertain. Trimming removed 6 bases from V and 0 bases from J, with 12 bases in between. The CDR3 sequence is 15 residues long. From germline, CDR1 is MNHEY and CDR2 SVGAGI. CDR3 sequence: CASRSGFSSYNEQFF. The CDR3 nucleotides read TGTGCCAGCAGGTCGGGCTTCAGCTCCTACAATGAGCAGTTCTTC.

V is TRBV10-1 and J is TRBJ2-7; D remains unclear. This CDR3 is built from 14 residues. The V end lost 0 bases, the J end lost 1 base, and 7 bases lay between the germline ends. Germline CDR1 is WNHNN and CDR2 is SYGVQD (reference sequence). The CDR3, as DNA: TGCGCCAGCAGTGAGTCTGGCCGTTCCTACGAGCAGTACTTC. Residues: CASSESGRSYEQYF.

This clone was counted once. The same CDR3 also results from other DNA sequences found in this sample. The chain has TRBV10-3 and TRBJ2-1; D not resolved. The CDR3 consists of 15 residues. Germline V gives CDR1 ENHRY, CDR2 SYGVKD. V was trimmed by 0 bases and J by 4 bases, leaving 10 bases between them. The CDR3 DNA is TGTGCCATCAGTGAGTCCAGTGGAGTTTACAATGAGCAGTTCTTC. This codes for CAISESSGVYNEQFF.

J is TRBJ2-3 and V is TRBV6-1, with D maybe TRBD1 (6 bases). The CDR3 totals 16 residues. V lost 2 bases and J 5 bases, leaving 17 bases between the germline ends. The germline gives CDR1 MNHNS, CDR2 SASEGT. CDR3 in amino acids: CASSEMDRTVEDTQYF. CDR3 in DNA: TGTGCCAGCAGTGAAATGGACCGGACAGTTGAAGATACGCAGTATTTT.

The J gene is TRBJ2-5, the V gene TRBV19; 8 nucleotides align to TRBD1. Trimming cost V 5 bases and J 5 bases; bases outside gene matches: 7. The CDR3 covers 14 residues. Germline CDR1 LNHDA, CDR2 SQIVND (reference sequence). The CDR3 coding sequence is TGTGCCAGTAGTCTGACAGGGGCTGTGGAGACCCAGTACTTC. This encodes CASSLTGAVETQYF.

The rearrangement links TRBV3-1 (or the pseudogene TRBV3-2) to TRBJ2-3, with 7 bases fitting TRBD1. The CDR3 spans 15 residues. Looked up from germline, CDR1 is LGHDT and CDR2 is YNNKEL (reference sequence). Trimming cost V 4 bases and J 3 bases; bases outside gene matches: 7. This CDR3 is CASSLRTGATDTQYF. As DNA, the CDR3 is TGTGCCAGCAGCCTTCGCACAGGGGCAACAGATACGCAGTATTTT.